This T cell receptor (beta chain) appears in the sequencing data of a study of metastatic and nonmetastatic thyroid tumors. Overall study: Malignant thyroid and benign thyroid patients provided blood and tumor or nodule tissue whose repertoires were compared. Study results and limitations: Relative to benign nodules, malignant thyroid tumors were reportedly characterized by significantly elevated TCR beta diversity in blood and tumor.

All patients were treatment-naive before thyroid surgery. Original processing notes: What underpinned the distant-metastasis classifier for papillary thyroid cancer was the set of CDR3 differences across clinicopathological groups. TCRdb reanalyzed the PCR reads with MiXCR. TCRdb, not the original authors, processed these V and J calls. The profile shows over 30,000 clones, roughly 6.8% of them singletons. This clone was counted many times. Its antigen is still unknown. There are 13 residues in the CDR3. Germline loops: CDR1 MRHNA, CDR2 SNTAGT. V lost 6 bases, J lost 5 bases, and 3 bases stayed unmatched.

The chain uses TRBV6-4 and TRBJ2-3, with 9 bases identical to TRBD1. This receptor was obtained from a female donor with papillary thyroid cancer or a benign thyroid nodule (not recorded which). Some clones in this sample may be carry-over from other donors' samples. The sample comprised blood. This CDR3 is CASSPDRGDTQYF. The CDR3 nucleotides are TGTGCCAGCAGCCCGGACAGGGGAGATACGCAGTATTTT.